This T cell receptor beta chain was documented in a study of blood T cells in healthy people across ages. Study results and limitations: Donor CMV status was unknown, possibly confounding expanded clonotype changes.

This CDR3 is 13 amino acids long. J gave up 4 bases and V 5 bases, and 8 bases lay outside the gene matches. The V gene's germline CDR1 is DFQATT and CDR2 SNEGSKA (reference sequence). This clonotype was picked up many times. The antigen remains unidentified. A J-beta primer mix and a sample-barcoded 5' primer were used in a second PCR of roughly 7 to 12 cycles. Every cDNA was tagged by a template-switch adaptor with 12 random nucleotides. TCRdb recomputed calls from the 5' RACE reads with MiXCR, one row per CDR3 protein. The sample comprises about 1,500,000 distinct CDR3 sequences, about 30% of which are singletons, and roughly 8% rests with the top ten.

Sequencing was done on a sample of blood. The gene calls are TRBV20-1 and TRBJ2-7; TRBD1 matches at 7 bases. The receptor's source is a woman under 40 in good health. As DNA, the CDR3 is TGCAGTGCTCCCCGGGACAGCTCTTACGAGCAGTACTTC. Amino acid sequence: CSAPRDSSYEQYF.